The present entry profiles one T cell receptor (beta chain) with its context. What it binds is unknown. The data are from a study of T cells in Graves' hyperthyroidism and ophthalmopathy. Across the whole study: Staff took peripheral blood when the initial diagnosis was made, before any treatment began.

CDR3 size: 13 residues. V lost 5 bases, J lost 2 bases, and 10 bases lay in between. Graves' hyperthyroidism was deemed stable given no ophthalmopathy progression within 18 months. Clinical symptoms, serum thyroxine and TRAb, thyroid ultrasound and orbital computed tomography together formed the diagnostic basis. Findings and limits, study-wide: In the analysis, a 13 V-J model separated ophthalmopathy from stable hyperthyroidism.

TCR beta CDR3 regions were amplified from RNA. Initially, a first-round RT-PCR of the TCR CDR3 employed the HTBI primer set. TCRdb ran MiXCR on the multiplex PCR reads and lists one entry per CDR3 protein. The sample shows 300,000 to 450,000 distinct CDR3 sequences, just under 25% of them seen only once. Sequenced: blood. The rearrangement uses TRBV12-3 or TRBV12-4 and TRBJ2-7; D not certain. The sequence was obtained from a man in his fifties with Graves' hyperthyroidism. CDR3 DNA: TGTGCCAGCAGTCAGACAAGGCCCTACGAGCAGTACTTC. It encodes CASSQTRPYEQYF.